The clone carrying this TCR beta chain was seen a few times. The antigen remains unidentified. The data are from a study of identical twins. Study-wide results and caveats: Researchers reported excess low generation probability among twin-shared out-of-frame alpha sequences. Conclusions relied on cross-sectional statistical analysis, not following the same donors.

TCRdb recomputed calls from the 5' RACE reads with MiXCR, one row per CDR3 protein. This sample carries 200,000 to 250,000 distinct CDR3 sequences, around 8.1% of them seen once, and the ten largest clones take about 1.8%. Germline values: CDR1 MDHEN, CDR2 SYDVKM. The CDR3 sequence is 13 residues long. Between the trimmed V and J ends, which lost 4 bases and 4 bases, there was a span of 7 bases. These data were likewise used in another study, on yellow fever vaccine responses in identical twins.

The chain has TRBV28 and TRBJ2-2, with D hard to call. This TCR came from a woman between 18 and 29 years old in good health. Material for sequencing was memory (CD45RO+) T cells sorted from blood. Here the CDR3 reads CASSWVLTGELFF. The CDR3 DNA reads TGTGCCAGCAGTTGGGTTCTCACCGGGGAGCTGTTTTTT.